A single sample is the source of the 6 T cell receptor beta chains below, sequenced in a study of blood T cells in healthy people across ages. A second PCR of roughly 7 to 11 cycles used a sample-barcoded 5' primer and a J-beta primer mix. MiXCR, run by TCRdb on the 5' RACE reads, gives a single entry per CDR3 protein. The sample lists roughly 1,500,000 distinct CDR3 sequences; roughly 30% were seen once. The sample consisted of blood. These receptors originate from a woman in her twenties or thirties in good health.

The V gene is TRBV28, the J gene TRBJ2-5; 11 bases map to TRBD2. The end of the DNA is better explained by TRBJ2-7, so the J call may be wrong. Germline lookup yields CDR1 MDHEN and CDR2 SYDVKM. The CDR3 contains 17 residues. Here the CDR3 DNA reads TGTGCCAGCGAGTCCTTGGGACCTAGCGGGAGGCCTTACGAGCAGTACTTC. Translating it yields CASESLGPSGRPYEQYF.

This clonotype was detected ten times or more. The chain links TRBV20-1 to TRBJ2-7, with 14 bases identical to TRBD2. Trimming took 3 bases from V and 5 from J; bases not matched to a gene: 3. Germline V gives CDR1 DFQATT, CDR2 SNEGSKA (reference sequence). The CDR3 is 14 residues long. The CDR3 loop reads CSARTSGRDDEQYF. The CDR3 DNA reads TGCAGTGCTAGGACTAGCGGGAGGGACGACGAGCAGTACTTC.

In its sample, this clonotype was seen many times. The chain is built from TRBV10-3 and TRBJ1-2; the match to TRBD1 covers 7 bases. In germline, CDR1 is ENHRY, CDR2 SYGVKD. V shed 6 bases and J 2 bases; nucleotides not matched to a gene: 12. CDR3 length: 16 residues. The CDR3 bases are TGTGCCATCAGAGCCCGACAGGGTGTAGGGAACTATGGCTACACCTTC. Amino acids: CAIRARQGVGNYGYTF.

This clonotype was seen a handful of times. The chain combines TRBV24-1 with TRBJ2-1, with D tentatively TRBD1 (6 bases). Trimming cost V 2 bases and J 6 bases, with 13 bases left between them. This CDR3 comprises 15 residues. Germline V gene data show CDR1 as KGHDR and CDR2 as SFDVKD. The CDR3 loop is CATSDSRQVINEQFF. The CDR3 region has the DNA TGTGCCACCAGTGATTCCCGACAGGTAATCAATGAGCAGTTCTTC.

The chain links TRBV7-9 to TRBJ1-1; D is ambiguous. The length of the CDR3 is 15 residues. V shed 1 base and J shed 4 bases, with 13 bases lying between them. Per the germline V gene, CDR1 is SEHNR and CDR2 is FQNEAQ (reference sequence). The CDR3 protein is CASSLGDGVITEAFF. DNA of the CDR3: TGTGCCAGCAGCTTAGGAGATGGGGTTATCACTGAAGCTTTCTTT.

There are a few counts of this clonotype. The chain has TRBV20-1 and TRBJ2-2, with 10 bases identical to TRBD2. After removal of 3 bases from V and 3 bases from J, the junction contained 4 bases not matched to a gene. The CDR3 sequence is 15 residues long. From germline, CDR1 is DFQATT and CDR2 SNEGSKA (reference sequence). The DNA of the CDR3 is TGCAGTGCTAGCACTAGCGGGACCTACACCGGGGAGCTGTTTTTT. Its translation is CSASTSGTYTGELFF.